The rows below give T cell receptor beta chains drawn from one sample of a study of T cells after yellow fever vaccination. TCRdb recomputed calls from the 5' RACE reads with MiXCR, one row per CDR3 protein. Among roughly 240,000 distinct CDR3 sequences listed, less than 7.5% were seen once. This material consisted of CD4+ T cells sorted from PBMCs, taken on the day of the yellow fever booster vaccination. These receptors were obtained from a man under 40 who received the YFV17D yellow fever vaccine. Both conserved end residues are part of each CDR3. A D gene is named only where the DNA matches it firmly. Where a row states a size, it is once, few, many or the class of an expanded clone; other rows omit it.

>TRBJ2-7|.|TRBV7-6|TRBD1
CASSLTVAGTGSTYEQYF
TGTGCCAGCAGCTTGACCGTTGCCGGGACAGGTTCAACCTACGAGCAGTACTTC
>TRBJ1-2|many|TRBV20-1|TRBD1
CSAYDRGNYGYTF
TGCAGTGCCTACGACAGGGGAAACTATGGCTACACCTTC
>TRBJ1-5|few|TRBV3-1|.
CASSRDPNQPQHF
TGTGCCAGCAGCCGGGACCCTAATCAGCCCCAGCATTTT
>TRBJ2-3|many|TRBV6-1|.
CASRQTGFRDTQYF
TGTGCCAGCAGGCAGACAGGTTTTAGGGATACGCAGTATTTT
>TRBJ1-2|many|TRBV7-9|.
CASSYGSGNYGYTF
TGTGCCAGCAGCTACGGTTCAGGGAACTATGGCTACACCTTC
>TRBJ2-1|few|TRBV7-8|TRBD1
CASSSQRDSSYNEQFF
TGTGCCAGCAGCTCCCAACGGGACAGCTCTTACAATGAGCAGTTCTTC
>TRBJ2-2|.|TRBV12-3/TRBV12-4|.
CASSNQGSGELCF
TGTGCCAGCAGTAATCAGGGATCCGGGGAGCTGTGTTTT
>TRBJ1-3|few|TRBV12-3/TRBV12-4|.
CASSPRGTRHTIYF
TGTGCCAGCAGTCCCAGAGGGACCAGGCACACCATATATTTT
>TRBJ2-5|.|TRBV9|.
CASSETPGPQETQYF
TGTGCCAGCAGCGAGACTCCGGGGCCCCAAGAGACCCAGTACTTC
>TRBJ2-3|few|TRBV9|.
CASSDSMDTQYF
TGTGCCAGCAGCGATTCGATGGATACGCAGTATTTT
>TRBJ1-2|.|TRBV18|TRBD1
CASSPRGEGARGYTF
TGTGCCAGCTCACCCCGAGGGGAGGGGGCGCGTGGCTACACCTTC
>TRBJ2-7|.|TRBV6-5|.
CASSTRGREQYF
TGTGCCAGCAGCACCCGGGGGCGCGAGCAGTACTTC
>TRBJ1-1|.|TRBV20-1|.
CSARWQKNTEAFF
TGCAGTGCTAGATGGCAGAAGAACACTGAAGCTTTCTTT
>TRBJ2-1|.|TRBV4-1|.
CASSQVPLVRGSYNEQFF
TGCGCCAGCAGCCAAGTACCCCTTGTCCGGGGGTCCTACAATGAGCAGTTCTTC